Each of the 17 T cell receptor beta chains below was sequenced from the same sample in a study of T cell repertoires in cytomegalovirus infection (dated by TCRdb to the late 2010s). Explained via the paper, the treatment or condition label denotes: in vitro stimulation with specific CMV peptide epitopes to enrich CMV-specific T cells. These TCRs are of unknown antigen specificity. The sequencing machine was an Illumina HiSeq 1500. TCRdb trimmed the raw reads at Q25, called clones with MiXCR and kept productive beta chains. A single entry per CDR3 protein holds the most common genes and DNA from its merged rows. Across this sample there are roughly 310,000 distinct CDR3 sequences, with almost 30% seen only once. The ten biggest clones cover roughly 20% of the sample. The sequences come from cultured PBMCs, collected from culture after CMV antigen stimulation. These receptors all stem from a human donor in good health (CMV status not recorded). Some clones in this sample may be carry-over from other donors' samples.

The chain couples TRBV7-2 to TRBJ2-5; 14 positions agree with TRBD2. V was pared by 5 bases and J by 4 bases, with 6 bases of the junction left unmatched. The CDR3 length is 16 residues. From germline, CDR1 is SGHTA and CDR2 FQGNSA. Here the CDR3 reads CASSNRLAGGRETQYF. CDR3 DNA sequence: TGTGCCAGCAGCAACAGACTAGCGGGAGGGCGAGAGACCCAGTACTTC.

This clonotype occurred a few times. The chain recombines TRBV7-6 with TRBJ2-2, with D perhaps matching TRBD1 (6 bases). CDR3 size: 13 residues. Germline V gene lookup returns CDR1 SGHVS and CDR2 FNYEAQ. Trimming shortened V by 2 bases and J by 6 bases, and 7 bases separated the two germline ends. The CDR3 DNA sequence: TGTGCCAGCAGCTTATGGGGGCCCGGGGAGCTGTTTTTT. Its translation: CASSLWGPGELFF. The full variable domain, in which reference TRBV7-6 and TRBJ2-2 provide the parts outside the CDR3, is GAGVSQSPRYKVTKRGQDVALRCDPISGHVSLYWYRQALGQGPEFLTYFNYEAQQDKSGLPNDRFSAERPEGSISTLTIQRTEQRDSAMYRCASSLWGPGELFFGEGSRLTVL.

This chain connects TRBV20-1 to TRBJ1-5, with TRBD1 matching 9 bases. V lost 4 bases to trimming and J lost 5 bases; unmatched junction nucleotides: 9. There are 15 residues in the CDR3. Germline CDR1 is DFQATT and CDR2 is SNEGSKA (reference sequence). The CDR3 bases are TGCAGTGCTACCCTGGACAGGGGCGACTATCAGCCCCAGCATTTT. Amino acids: CSATLDRGDYQPQHF.

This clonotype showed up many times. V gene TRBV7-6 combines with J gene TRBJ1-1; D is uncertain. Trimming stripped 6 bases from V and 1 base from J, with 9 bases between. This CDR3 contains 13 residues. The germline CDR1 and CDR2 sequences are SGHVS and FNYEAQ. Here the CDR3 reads CASRSRTNTEAFF. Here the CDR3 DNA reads TGTGCCAGCAGGTCCAGAACGAACACTGAAGCTTTCTTT. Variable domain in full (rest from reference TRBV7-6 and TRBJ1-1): GAGVSQSPRYKVTKRGQDVALRCDPISGHVSLYWYRQALGQGPEFLTYFNYEAQQDKSGLPNDRFSAERPEGSISTLTIQRTEQRDSAMYRCASRSRTNTEAFFGQGTRLTVV.

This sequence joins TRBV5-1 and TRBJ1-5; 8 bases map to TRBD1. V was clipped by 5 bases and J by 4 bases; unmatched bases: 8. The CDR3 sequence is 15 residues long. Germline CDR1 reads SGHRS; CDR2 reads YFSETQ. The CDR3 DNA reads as TGCGCCAGCAGGCCGACAGGGGAATCGAATCAGCCCCAGCATTTT. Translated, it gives CASRPTGESNQPQHF.

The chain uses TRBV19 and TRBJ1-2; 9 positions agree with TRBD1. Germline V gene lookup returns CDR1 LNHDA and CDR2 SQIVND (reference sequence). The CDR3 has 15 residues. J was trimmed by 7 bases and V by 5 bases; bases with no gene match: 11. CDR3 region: CASSPTADRGTGYTF. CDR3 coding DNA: TGTGCCAGTAGTCCAACGGCGGACAGGGGTACTGGCTACACCTTC.

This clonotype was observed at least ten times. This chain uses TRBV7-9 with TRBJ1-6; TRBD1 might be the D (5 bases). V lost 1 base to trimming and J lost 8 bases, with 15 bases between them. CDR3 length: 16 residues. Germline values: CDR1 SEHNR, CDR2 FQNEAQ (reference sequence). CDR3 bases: TGTGCCAGCAGCTTAGGCGGCAGGGTCGATTATTCACCCCTCCACTTT. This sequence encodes CASSLGGRVDYSPLHF.

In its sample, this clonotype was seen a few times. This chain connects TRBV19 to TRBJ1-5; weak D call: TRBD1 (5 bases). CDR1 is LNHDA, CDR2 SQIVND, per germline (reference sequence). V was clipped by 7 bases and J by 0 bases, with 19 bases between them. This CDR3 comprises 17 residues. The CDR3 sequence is CASTPVGGEDSNQPQHF. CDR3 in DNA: TGTGCCAGTACCCCCGTGGGAGGGGAGGATAGCAATCAGCCCCAGCATTTT.

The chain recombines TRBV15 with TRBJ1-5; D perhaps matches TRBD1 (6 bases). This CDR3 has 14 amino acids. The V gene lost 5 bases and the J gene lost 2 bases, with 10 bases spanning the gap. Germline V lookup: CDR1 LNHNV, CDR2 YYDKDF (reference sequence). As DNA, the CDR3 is TGTGCCACCAGCCATCGGGGGCGCAATCAGCCCCAGCATTTT. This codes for CATSHRGRNQPQHF.

CDR3: CSARSEREGEAFF. The CDR3 DNA is TGCAGTGCTAGATCGGAAAGGGAGGGGGAAGCTTTCTTT. The chain combines TRBV20-1 with TRBJ1-1, with D perhaps TRBD1 (5 bases). The germline CDR1 and CDR2 sequences are DFQATT and SNEGSKA (reference sequence). The CDR3 is made up of 13 amino acids. V lost 2 bases, J lost 8 bases, and 15 bases lay in between.

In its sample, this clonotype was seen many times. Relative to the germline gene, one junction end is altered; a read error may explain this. CDR3 DNA: TGTGCCAGCAGCTTAGGGGGCCGGCCCCAAGGGGACTTC. Encoded protein: CASSLGGRPQGDF. The chain uses TRBV7-8 and TRBJ2-7; possibly TRBD1 for D (5 bases). This CDR3 has 13 residues. Germline CDR1 reads SGHVS; CDR2 reads FQNEAQ. The full variable domain, with the rest looked up from reference TRBV7-8 and TRBJ2-7, is GAGVSQSPRYKVAKRGQDVALRCDPISGHVSLFWYQQALGQGPEFLTYFQNEAQLDKSGLPSDRFFAERPEGSVSTLKIQRTQQEDSAVYLCASSLGGRPQGDFGPGTRLTVT.

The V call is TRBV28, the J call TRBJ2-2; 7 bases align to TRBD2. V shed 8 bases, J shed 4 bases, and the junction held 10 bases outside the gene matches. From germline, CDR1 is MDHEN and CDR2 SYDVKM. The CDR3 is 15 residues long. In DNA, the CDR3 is TGTGCCAGCGTTGAGTCTAGCGGAGGCACCGGGGAGCTGTTTTTT. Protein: CASVESSGGTGELFF. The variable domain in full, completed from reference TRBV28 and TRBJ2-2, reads DVKVTQSSRYLVKRTGEKVFLECVQDMDHENMFWYRQDPGLGLRLIYFSYDVKMKEKGDIPEGYSVSREKKERFSLILESASTNQTSMYLCASVESSGGTGELFFGEGSRLTVL.

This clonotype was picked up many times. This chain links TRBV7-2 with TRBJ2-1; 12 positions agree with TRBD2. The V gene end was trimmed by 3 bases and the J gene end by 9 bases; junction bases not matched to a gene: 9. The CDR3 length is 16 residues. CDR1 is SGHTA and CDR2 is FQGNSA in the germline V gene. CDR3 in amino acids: CASSFTGTSGFSEQFF. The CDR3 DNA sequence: TGTGCCAGCAGCTTTACGGGGACTAGCGGGTTCAGTGAGCAGTTCTTC.

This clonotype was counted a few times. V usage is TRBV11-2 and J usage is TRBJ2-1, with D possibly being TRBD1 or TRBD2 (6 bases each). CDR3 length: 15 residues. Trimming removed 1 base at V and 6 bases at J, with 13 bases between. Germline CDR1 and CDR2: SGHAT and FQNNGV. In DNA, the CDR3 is TGTGCCAGCAGCTTAGGGGGGGCCGCCGGCAATGAGCAGTTCTTC. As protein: CASSLGGAAGNEQFF.

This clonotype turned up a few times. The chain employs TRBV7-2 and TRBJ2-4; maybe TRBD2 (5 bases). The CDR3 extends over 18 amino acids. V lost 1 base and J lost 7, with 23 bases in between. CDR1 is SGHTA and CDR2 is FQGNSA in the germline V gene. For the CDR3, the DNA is TGTGCCAGCAGCTTAGACGGCGGAACGGGGAATGATGGGAACATTCAGTACTTC. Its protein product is CASSLDGGTGNDGNIQYF.

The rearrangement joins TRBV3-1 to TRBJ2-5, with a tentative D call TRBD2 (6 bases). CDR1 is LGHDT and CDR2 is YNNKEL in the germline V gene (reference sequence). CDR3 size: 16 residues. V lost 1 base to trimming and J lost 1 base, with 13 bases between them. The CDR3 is CASSQARLDFQETQYF. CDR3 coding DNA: TGTGCCAGCAGCCAAGCCCGACTAGACTTCCAAGAGACCCAGTACTTC.

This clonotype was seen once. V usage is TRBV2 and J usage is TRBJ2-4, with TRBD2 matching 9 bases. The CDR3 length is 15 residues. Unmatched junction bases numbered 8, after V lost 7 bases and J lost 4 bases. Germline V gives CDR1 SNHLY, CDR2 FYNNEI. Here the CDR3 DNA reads TGTGCCAGCATGGGGTCGCGGGAGGGTAAAAACATTCAGTACTTC. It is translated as CASMGSREGKNIQYF.